This is a list of T cell receptor beta chains from one sample in a study of T cells after yellow fever vaccination. TCRdb re-analysed the 5' RACE reads in MiXCR, keeping a single row per CDR3 protein. This sample has over a thousand distinct CDR3 sequences, with about 10% found just once. The material was CD8+ T cells binding an NS4B(214-222) dextramer, sorted from PBMCs, obtained more than 20 days after the first yellow fever vaccination. These receptors were taken from a man in his late teens or twenties who received the YFV17D yellow fever vaccine. The CDR3 runs from the conserved cysteine through the conserved F or W. The order of the fields is D gene, V gene, J gene, clone size, CDR3 protein, CDR3 DNA. D genes are given only for firm matches. A row's size may be missing; if present it is once, few, many or a size class.

TRBD2	TRBV19	TRBJ2-1	medium-sized	CASSTGLAYEQFF	TGTGCCAGTAGCACGGGACTAGCCTATGAGCAGTTCTTC
TRBD1	TRBV27	TRBJ2-7	medium-sized	CASSSSGTGSYEQYF	TGTGCCAGCAGTTCCTCCGGGACAGGCTCCTACGAGCAGTACTTC
NA	TRBV25-1	TRBJ2-1	large	CASSAAPGDRNEQFF	TGTGCCAGCAGTGCCGCACCAGGGGATCGGAATGAGCAGTTCTTC
NA	TRBV9	TRBJ1-1	medium-sized	CASSVDQSTEAFF	TGTGCCAGCAGCGTAGACCAAAGCACTGAAGCTTTCTTT
NA	TRBV9	TRBJ2-1	medium-sized	CASSVAGVPANEQFF	TGTGCCAGCAGCGTAGCTGGGGTCCCGGCCAATGAGCAGTTCTTC
NA	TRBV4-1	TRBJ2-4	medium-sized	CASSLEGANIQYF	TGCGCCAGCAGCCTCGAAGGGGCAAACATTCAGTACTTC
TRBD1	TRBV29-1	TRBJ2-1	NA	CSTGQDNEQFF	TGCAGCACGGGACAGGACAATGAGCAGTTCTTC
NA	TRBV5-6	TRBJ2-2	few	CAMGLGGTWELFF	TGTGCCATGGGCCTCGGGGGCACCTGGGAGCTGTTTTTT
TRBD2	TRBV29-1	TRBJ2-1	many	CSVGLAGGPNEQFF	TGCAGCGTTGGACTAGCGGGGGGGCCGAATGAGCAGTTCTTC
NA	TRBV10-1	TRBJ1-2	many	CASSEGPNYGYTF	TGCGCCAGCAGTGAGGGTCCTAACTATGGCTACACCTTC
NA	TRBV5-3	TRBJ2-2	few	CARGPGRTGELFF	TGTGCCAGGGGCCCCGGGCGAACCGGGGAGCTGTTTTTT
TRBD1	TRBV6-5	TRBJ1-1	large	CASSQGGSSQAFF	TGTGCCAGCAGCCAAGGGGGCTCTTCGCAGGCTTTCTTT
NA	TRBV9	TRBJ2-3	medium-sized	CASSVVAGDGGTQYF	TGTGCCAGCAGCGTAGTTGCAGGGGATGGGGGTACGCAGTATTTT
NA	TRBV3-1	TRBJ2-3	many	CASSQGPVASPDTQYF	TGTGCCAGCAGCCAGGGCCCAGTTGCGAGCCCAGATACGCAGTATTTT
TRBD2	TRBV9	TRBJ2-7	many	CASSSGTSGGAYEQYF	TGTGCCAGCAGCTCTGGGACTAGCGGGGGAGCCTACGAGCAGTACTTC
TRBD2	TRBV6-5	TRBJ2-7	medium-sized	CASSPGTSGGAYEQYF	TGTGCCAGCAGTCCTGGGACTAGCGGGGGAGCCTACGAGCAGTACTTC
NA	TRBV7-7	TRBJ1-2	NA	CASSPTDLGIYGYTF	TGTGCCAGCAGCCCCACCGACCTAGGGATCTATGGCTACACCTTC
TRBD2	TRBV12-3/TRBV12-4	TRBJ2-7	medium-sized	CASSILAGGLYEQYF	TGTGCCAGCAGCATACTAGCGGGGGGACTCTACGAGCAGTACTTC
TRBD2	TRBV9	TRBJ2-1	medium-sized	CASSTGGVSYNEQFF	TGTGCCAGCAGCACCGGGGGGGTGTCCTACAATGAGCAGTTCTTC
TRBD2	TRBV6-2/TRBV6-3	TRBJ2-2	medium-sized	CASSSGLAGELFF	TGTGCCAGCAGTTCCGGACTAGCCGGGGAGCTGTTTTTT
TRBD2	TRBV15	TRBJ2-7	medium-sized	CATGASGGYEQYF	TGTGCCACCGGGGCGTCGGGGGGTTACGAGCAGTACTTC
NA	TRBV4-3	TRBJ1-1	many	CASSQDPVPSGLTFF	TGCGCCAGCAGCCAAGATCCAGTCCCTTCAGGGTTAACTTTCTTT
NA	TRBV5-1	TRBJ1-2	medium-sized	CASGNYGYTF	TGCGCCAGTGGGAACTATGGCTACACCTTC
NA	TRBV4-2	TRBJ1-6	medium-sized	CASSQDQGDIRSPLHF	TGTGCCAGCAGCCAAGATCAAGGTGACATCCGATCACCCCTCCACTTT
TRBD1	TRBV3-1	TRBJ1-2	many	CASSQGQFYGYTF	TGTGCCAGCAGCCAGGGACAGTTCTATGGCTACACCTTC
NA	TRBV7-9	TRBJ2-2	once	CASSLGVLWELFF	TGTGCCAGCAGCCTCGGGGTACTCTGGGAGCTGTTTTTT
NA	TRBV20-1	TRBJ2-3	medium-sized	CSALGKRGTDTQYF	TGCAGTGCCCTAGGAAAGCGGGGCACAGATACGCAGTATTTT
NA	TRBV15	TRBJ2-7	medium-sized	CATSRGESYEQYF	TGTGCCACCAGCAGAGGGGAATCCTACGAGCAGTACTTC
TRBD2	TRBV29-1	TRBJ2-1	medium-sized	CSAPNGGNGNEQFF	TGCAGCGCCCCTAACGGGGGGAATGGCAATGAGCAGTTCTTC
NA	TRBV9	TRBJ2-7	once	CASVAGGAYEQYF	TGTGCCAGCGTAGCTGGGGGCGCCTACGAGCAGTACTTC
NA	TRBV10-2	TRBJ2-7	medium-sized	CASSEEEVAYEQYF	TGCGCCAGCAGTGAGGAGGAGGTAGCCTACGAGCAGTACTTC
TRBD1	TRBV20-1	TRBJ2-7	many	CSAGSGTAYEQYF	TGCAGTGCTGGATCCGGGACAGCCTACGAGCAGTACTTC
TRBD1	TRBV6-1	TRBJ2-7	medium-sized	CASSAGQAAYEQYF	TGTGCCAGCAGTGCGGGACAGGCCGCCTACGAGCAGTACTTC
NA	TRBV4-2	TRBJ2-2	NA	CAISLGRTGELFF	TGTGCCATCAGCCTCGGGCGAACCGGGGAGCTGTTTTTT
TRBD1	TRBV18	TRBJ2-7	medium-sized	CASSPTGTGAYEQYF	TGTGCCAGCTCACCGACCGGGACAGGGGCCTACGAGCAGTACTTC
TRBD2	TRBV4-3	TRBJ2-7	large	CASSPAGDSYEQYF	TGCGCCAGCAGCCCAGCGGGGGACTCCTACGAGCAGTACTTC
NA	TRBV28	TRBJ1-2	medium-sized	CASSLRGGYGYTF	TGTGCCAGCAGTCTGAGGGGAGGCTATGGCTACACCTTC
TRBD2	TRBV24-1	TRBJ2-1	medium-sized	CATSVRGGDEQFF	TGTGCCACCAGTGTTAGGGGAGGGGATGAGCAGTTCTTC
TRBD1	TRBV4-2	TRBJ1-2	medium-sized	CASSHDRDRATNGYGYTF	TGTGCCAGCAGCCATGACCGGGACAGGGCGACGAACGGCTATGGCTACACCTTC
NA	TRBV7-6	TRBJ1-1	medium-sized	CASSLRQSTEAFF	TGTGCCAGCAGCTTAAGACAGAGCACTGAAGCTTTCTTT
NA	TRBV5-6	TRBJ2-2	NA	CAMSLGRTGELFF	TGTGCCATGAGCCTCGGGCGAACCGGGGAGCTGTTTTTT
TRBD1	TRBV4-3	TRBJ1-2	medium-sized	CASSQEAATGVSYGYTF	TGCGCCAGCAGCCAAGAAGCCGCGACAGGGGTTAGCTATGGCTACACCTTC
NA	TRBV6-5	TRBJ1-2	many	CASSPSDLAYGYTF	TGTGCCAGCAGTCCCTCGGACTTAGCCTATGGCTACACCTTC
NA	TRBV9	TRBJ2-1	medium-sized	CASSLGTPYNEQFF	TGTGCCAGCAGCCTCGGGACTCCCTACAATGAGCAGTTCTTC
TRBD1	TRBV6-5	TRBJ1-2	medium-sized	CASSPGQGEAYGYTF	TGTGCCAGCAGCCCCGGACAGGGGGAGGCGTATGGCTACACCTTC
NA	TRBV28	TRBJ1-3	NA	CASSFNSGNTIYF	TGTGCCAGCAGTTTTAACTCTGGAAACACCATATATTTT
TRBD1	TRBV28	TRBJ1-1	many	CASVLQGATEAFF	TGTGCCAGCGTCCTACAGGGGGCAACTGAAGCTTTCTTT
TRBD1	TRBV3-1	TRBJ2-7	large	CASSHRTGGEQYF	TGTGCCAGCAGCCATCGGACAGGGGGCGAGCAGTACTTC
TRBD2	TRBV6-1	TRBJ2-7	NA	CASIASGSYEQYF	TGTGCCAGCATTGCTAGCGGATCCTACGAGCAGTACTTC
NA	TRBV6-5	TRBJ1-2	medium-sized	CASSTAIGGYGYTF	TGTGCCAGCAGTACCGCCATAGGCGGCTATGGCTACACCTTC
NA	TRBV4-2	TRBJ2-1	medium-sized	CASSHPGAEQFF	TGTGCCAGCAGCCACCCCGGGGCAGAACAGTTCTTC
NA	TRBV27	TRBJ1-1	many	CASSFTGNTEAFF	TGTGCCAGCAGTTTTACAGGGAACACTGAAGCTTTCTTT
NA	TRBV11-2	TRBJ2-3	medium-sized	CASSLGVGGPTDTQYF	TGTGCCAGCAGCTTAGGTGTCGGGGGGCCCACAGATACGCAGTATTTT
TRBD1	TRBV5-1	TRBJ2-1	large	CASSLGTGDEQFF	TGCGCCAGCAGCCTAGGGACAGGGGATGAGCAGTTCTTC
NA	TRBV28	TRBJ2-2	medium-sized	CASIGQGHGELFF	TGTGCCAGCATAGGGCAGGGTCACGGGGAGCTGTTTTTT
TRBD2	TRBV7-3	TRBJ2-3	medium-sized	CASSAKTSGADTQYF	TGTGCCAGCAGCGCGAAGACTAGCGGGGCGGATACGCAGTATTTT
NA	TRBV15	TRBJ2-2	large	CATSAQQGAGELFF	TGTGCCACCAGCGCCCAACAGGGAGCCGGGGAGCTGTTTTTT